Only a few counts were recorded for the clone carrying this TCR beta chain. The junction does not match germline at one end; this may be a read error. The CDR3 spans 13 residues. CDR1 MNHNY and CDR2 SVGAGI come from the germline V gene (reference sequence). A sample-barcoded 5' primer and a J-beta primer mix were used in a second PCR of roughly 7 to 11 cycles. TCRdb ran MiXCR on the 5' RACE reads and lists one entry per CDR3 protein. The sample lists about 780,000 distinct CDR3 sequences; 25% to 30% were seen once. The data are from a study of blood T cells in healthy people across ages. The overall study: Through template switching, about one barcoded beta molecule was captured per two T cells, as measured in model experiments.

A further study also used this sample, focusing on T cells of mothers and their children. That paper notes: Donation was provided by three healthy Caucasian mothers along with their six children. Reads obtained per mother exceeded 9.5 million TCR beta CDR3 reads, with roughly 3.1 million obtained per child. The overlap seen between related mothers and children slightly exceeded that of unrelated pairs, though not significantly.

Source material: blood. The sequence came from a boy between 5 and 17 years old in good health. The chain carries TRBV6-6 and TRBJ1-1; D unclear. The CDR3 nucleotides read TGTGCCAGCAATTACAGAGTGAACACTGAAGCTTTCTTT. Translation gives CASNYRVNTEAFF.